In its sample, the clone carrying this T cell receptor (beta chain) was seen many times. The antigen is not known. Trimming took 0 bases from V and 5 from J, leaving 8 bases between them. Germline CDR1 is SGHTA and CDR2 is FQGNSA. The CDR3 spans 15 residues. This sample is drawn from a study of T-cell reconstitution after alpha-beta-depleted transplantation in children. Regarding the study as a whole: Among T cells one year after transplant, newly produced cells accounted for most counts and diversity.

The TCRbeta library incorporated unique molecular identifiers. TCRdb ran MiXCR on the PCR reads and lists one entry per CDR3 protein. The repertoire holds around 270,000 distinct CDR3 sequences, with roughly 8.2% as singletons. The input for sequencing was peripheral blood, taken 360 days after TCRalphabeta/CD19-depleted stem cell transplant. The TCR comes from a female patient younger than 10 who had a stem cell transplant for Fanconi anemia, so the T cells may come from the graft donor. The chain joins TRBV7-2 to TRBJ1-6; D might be TRBD1 (5 bases). The CDR3 loop is CASSLAPGNNSPLHF. The CDR3, as DNA: TGTGCCAGCAGCTTAGCGCCAGGGAATAATTCACCCCTCCACTTT.